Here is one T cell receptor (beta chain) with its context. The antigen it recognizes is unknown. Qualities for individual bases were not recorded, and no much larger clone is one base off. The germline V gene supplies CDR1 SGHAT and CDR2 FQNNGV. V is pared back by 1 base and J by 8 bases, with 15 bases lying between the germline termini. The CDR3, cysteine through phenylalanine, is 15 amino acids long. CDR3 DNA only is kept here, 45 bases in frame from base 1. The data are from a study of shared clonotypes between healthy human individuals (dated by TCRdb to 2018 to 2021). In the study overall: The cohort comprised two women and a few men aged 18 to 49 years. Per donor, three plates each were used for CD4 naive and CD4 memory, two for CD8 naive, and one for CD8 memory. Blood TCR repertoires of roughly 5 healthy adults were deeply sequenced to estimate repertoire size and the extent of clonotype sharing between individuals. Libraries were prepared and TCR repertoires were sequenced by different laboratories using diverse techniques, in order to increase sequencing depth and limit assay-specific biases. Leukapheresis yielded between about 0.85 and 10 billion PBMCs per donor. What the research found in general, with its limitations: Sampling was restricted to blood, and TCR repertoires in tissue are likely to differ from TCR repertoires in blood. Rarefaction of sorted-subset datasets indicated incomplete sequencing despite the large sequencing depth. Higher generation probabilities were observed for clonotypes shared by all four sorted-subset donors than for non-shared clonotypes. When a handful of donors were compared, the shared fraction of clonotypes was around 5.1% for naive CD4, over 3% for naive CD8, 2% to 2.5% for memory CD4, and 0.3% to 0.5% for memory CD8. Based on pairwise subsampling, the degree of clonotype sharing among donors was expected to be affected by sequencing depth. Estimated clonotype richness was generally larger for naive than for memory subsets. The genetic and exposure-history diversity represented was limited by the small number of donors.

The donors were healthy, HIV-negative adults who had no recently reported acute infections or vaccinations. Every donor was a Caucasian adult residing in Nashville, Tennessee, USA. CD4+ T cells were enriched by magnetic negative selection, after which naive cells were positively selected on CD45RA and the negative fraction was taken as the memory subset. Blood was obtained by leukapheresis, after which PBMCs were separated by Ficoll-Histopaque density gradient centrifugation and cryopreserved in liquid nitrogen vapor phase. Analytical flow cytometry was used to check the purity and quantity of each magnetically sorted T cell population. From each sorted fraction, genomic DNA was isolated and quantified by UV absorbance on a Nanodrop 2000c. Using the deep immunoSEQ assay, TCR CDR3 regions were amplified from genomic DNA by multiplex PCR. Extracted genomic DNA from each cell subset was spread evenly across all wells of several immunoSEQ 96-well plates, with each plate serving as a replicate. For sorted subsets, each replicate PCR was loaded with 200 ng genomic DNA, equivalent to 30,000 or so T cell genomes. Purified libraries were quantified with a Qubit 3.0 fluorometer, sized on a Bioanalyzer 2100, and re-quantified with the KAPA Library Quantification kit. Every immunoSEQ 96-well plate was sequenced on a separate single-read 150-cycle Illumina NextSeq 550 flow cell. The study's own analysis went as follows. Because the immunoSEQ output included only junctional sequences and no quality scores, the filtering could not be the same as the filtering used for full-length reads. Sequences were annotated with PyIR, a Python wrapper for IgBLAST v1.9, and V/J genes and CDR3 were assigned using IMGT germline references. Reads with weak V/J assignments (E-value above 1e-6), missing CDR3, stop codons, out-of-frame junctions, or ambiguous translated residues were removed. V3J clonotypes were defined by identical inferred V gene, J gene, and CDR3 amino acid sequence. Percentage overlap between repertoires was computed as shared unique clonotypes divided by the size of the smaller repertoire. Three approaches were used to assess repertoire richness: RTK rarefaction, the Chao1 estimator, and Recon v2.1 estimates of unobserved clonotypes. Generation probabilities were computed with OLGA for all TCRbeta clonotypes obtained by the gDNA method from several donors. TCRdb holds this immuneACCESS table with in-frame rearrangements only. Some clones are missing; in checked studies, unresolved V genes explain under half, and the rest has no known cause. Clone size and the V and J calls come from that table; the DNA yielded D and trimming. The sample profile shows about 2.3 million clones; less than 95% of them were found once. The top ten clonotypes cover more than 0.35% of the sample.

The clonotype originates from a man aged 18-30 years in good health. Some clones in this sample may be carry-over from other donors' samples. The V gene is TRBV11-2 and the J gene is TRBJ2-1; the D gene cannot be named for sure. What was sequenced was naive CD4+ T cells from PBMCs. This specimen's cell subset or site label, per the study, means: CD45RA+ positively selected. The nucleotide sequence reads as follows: TGTGCCAGCAGCTTAGGCTCTATAACTATTGATGAGCAGTTCTTC. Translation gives CASSLGSITIDEQFF. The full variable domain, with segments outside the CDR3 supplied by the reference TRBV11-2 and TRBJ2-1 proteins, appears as EAGVAQSPRYKIIEKRQSVAFWCNPISGHATLYWYQQILGQGPKLLIQFQNNGVVDDSQLPKDRFSAERLKGVDSTLKIQPAKLEDSAVYLCASSLGSITIDEQFFGPGTRLTVL.